The following is a T cell receptor (beta chain) sequence with its context. The antigen is undetermined. This PCR relied on a set of 60 Vbeta primers and 13 Jbeta primers. Only in-frame clones appear in the TCRdb table, and some are missing; sequencing was by immunoSEQ multiplex PCR. The sample has 60,000 to 75,000 clones, approximately 85% seen once. The CDR3 covers 15 residues. Germline V lookup: CDR1 SGHTA, CDR2 FQGTGA. Trimming removed 5 bases from V and 4 bases from J; junction bases left unmatched: 5. The data stem from a study of cytomegalovirus exposure and HLA in healthy donors. Study results and caveats: In terms of immune exposure information, only CMV serostatus was available. Differences between HLA loci emerged in a later analysis of TCR association rates, with DRB1 most and HLA-C fewest.

The sample consisted of PBMCs. This sequence joins TRBV7-3 and TRBJ2-3; 11 nucleotides match TRBD1. This clonotype was obtained from a female donor in good health and CMV-seronegative. The CDR3 region is CASSRRGQGADTQYF. The DNA for the CDR3 is TGTGCCAGCAGCCGGCGGGGACAGGGGGCAGATACGCAGTATTTT.